The rows below give T cell receptor beta chains drawn from one sample of a study of CD8+CD57+ T cells in acquired aplastic anemia. TCRdb passed the reads through MiXCR, listing each CDR3 protein once. The repertoire has 100,000 to 130,000 distinct CDR3 sequences, 51% of them found once; the top ten carry 25% to 35%. The sequencing input was sorted CD4+, CD8+, or CD8+CD57+ T cells (not recorded which) from PBMCs. These receptors all come from a human donor in good health, serving as a control. Both conserved end residues are part of each CDR3.

V: TRBV9
J: TRBJ1-2
CDR3: CASSVGGGQEAGNTF

V: TRBV2
J: TRBJ1-5
CDR3: CASRGRVSNQPQHF

V: TRBV5-1
J: TRBJ2-7
CDR3: CASSTGGDYEQYF

V: TRBV12-3/TRBV12-4
J: TRBJ1-2
CDR3: CASSLGGADYGYTF

V: TRBV6-1
J: TRBJ2-3
CDR3: CASTVGQGTDTQYF

V: TRBV4-2
J: TRBJ2-7
CDR3: CASSPPSMRGSTYPAYEQYF

V: TRBV5-1
J: TRBJ2-7
CDR3: CASSLGGDLGEQYF

V: TRBV27
J: TRBJ1-1
CDR3: CASISGAGTEAFF

V: TRBV12-3/TRBV12-4
J: TRBJ2-5
CDR3: CASIESWVEQGVRETQYF

V: TRBV6-1
J: TRBJ1-1
CDR3: CAREGLETPEAFF

V: TRBV6-1
J: TRBJ1-1
CDR3: CASSAGRTEAFF

V: TRBV9
J: TRBJ1-1
CDR3: CASSSRDRVTGNTEAFF

V: TRBV6-1
J: TRBJ1-6
CDR3: CASSTDRQGLSYNSPLHF

V: TRBV14
J: TRBJ1-2
CDR3: CASSQVVGGAYGYTF

V: TRBV15
J: TRBJ2-3
CDR3: CATSRDMRAGGLTDTQYF

V: TRBV24-1
J: TRBJ1-1
CDR3: CATSDCETGSMNTEAFF

V: TRBV2
J: TRBJ1-1
CDR3: CASTPDSLNTEAFF

V: TRBV6-1
J: TRBJ2-7
CDR3: CASRFTSGAGYEQYF

V: TRBV6-2/TRBV6-3
J: TRBJ2-7
CDR3: CASTEAGGTGIYEQYF

V: TRBV19
J: TRBJ1-1
CDR3: CASSVPRGQNTEAFF

V: TRBV5-1
J: TRBJ2-7
CDR3: CASSADWGEQYF

V: TRBV4-1
J: TRBJ2-7
CDR3: CASSQEATDRGLSYEQYF

V: TRBV14
J: TRBJ2-7
CDR3: CASSLRDTSYEQYF

V: TRBV19
J: TRBJ2-7
CDR3: CASSPGRNYEQYF

V: TRBV4-1
J: TRBJ2-5
CDR3: CASSQLVRGETQYF

V: TRBV29-1
J: TRBJ1-5
CDR3: CSATLGVSNQPQHF

V: TRBV5-4
J: TRBJ2-7
CDR3: CASSFGTGGPYEQYF